This section outlines one T cell receptor (beta chain) sequence together with its context. Antigen specificity is unknown. The sample comes from a study of shared clonotypes between healthy human individuals. Notes on the study in general: Tissues were not sampled, only blood, and their repertoires likely differ. When compared with the clonotypes that were shared by all four sorted-subset donors, the non-shared clonotypes turned out to have lower generation probabilities.

V dropped 7 bases and J dropped 11 bases, with 17 bases sitting between them. The V gene's germline CDR1 is MDHEN and CDR2 SYDVKM. CDR3 length: 12 amino acids. In the study's own analysis: Junction-only sequences without quality scores were provided by ImmunoSEQ, so filtering was different. Method: immunoSEQ multiplex PCR; TCRdb's copy keeps in-frame clones and lacks some. V, J and clone size were drawn from that table, and D and trimming were deduced from the DNA. The sample carries under 2.5 million clones, 85% to 95% recorded once. The chain recombines TRBV28 with TRBJ1-1; TRBD1 is a possible D gene (5 bases). Source material: naive CD4+ T cells from PBMCs. Indicated subset: CD45RA+ positively selected. The source of this sequence is a young man in good health. Some clones in this sample may be carry-over from other donors' samples. The CDR3 protein is CASTLRGGLAFF. The CDR3 nucleotides read TGTGCCAGCACCCTACGGGGCGGTCTGGCTTTCTTT.